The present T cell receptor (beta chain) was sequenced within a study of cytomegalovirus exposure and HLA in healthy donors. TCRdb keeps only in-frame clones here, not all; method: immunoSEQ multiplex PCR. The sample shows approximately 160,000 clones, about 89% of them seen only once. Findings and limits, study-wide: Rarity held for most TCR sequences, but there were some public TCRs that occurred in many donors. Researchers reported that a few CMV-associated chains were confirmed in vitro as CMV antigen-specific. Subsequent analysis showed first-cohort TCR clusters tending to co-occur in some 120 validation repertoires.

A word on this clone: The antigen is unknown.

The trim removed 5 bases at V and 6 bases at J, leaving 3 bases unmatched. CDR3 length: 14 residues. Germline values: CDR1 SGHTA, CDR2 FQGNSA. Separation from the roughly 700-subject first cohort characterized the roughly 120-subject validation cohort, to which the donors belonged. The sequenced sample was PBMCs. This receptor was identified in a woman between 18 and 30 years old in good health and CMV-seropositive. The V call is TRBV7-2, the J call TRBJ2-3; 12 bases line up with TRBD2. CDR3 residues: CASSGTSGRDTQYF. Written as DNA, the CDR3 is TGTGCCAGCAGCGGGACTAGCGGGCGCGATACGCAGTATTTT.